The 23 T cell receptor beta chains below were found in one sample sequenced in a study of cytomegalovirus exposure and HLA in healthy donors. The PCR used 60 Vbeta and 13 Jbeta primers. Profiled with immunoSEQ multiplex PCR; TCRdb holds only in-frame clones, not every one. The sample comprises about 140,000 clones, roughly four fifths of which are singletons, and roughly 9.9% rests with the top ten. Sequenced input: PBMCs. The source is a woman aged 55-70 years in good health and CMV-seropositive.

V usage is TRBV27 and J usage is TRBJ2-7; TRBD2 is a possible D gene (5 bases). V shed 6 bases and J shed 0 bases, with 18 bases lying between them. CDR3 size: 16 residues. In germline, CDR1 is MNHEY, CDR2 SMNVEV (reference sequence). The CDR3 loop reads CASRDLKRYSSYEQYF. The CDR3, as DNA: TGTGCCAGCAGGGATCTTAAGCGGTATAGCTCCTACGAGCAGTACTTC.

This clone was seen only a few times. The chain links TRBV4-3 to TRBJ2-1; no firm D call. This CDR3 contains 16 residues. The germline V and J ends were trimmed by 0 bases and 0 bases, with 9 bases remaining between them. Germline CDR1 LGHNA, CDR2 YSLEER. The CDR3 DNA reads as TGCGCCAGCAGCCAAGAGGCAGCGCTCTCCTACAATGAGCAGTTCTTC. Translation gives CASSQEAALSYNEQFF.

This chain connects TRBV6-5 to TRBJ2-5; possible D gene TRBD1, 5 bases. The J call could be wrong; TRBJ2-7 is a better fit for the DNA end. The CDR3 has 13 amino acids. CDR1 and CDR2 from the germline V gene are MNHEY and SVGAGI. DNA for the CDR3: TGTGCCAGCAGTCGAACCAGGGCGTACGAGCAGTACTTC. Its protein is CASSRTRAYEQYF.

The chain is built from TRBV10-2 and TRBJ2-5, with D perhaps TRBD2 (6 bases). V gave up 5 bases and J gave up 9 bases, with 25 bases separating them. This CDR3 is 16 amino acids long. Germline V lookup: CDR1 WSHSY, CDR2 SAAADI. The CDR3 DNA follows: TGCGCCAGCAGTCCCACATGGTCCGGGGGAGGCGGGCCCCAGTACTTC. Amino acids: CASSPTWSGGGGPQYF.

The CDR3: CATSSRTHLGTSTDTQYF. The CDR3 bases are TGTGCCACCAGCTCAAGAACCCACCTCGGGACTAGCACAGATACGCAGTATTTT. This chain joins TRBV15 and TRBJ2-3, with TRBD2 as a possible D gene (6 bases). Trimming cost V 5 bases and J 0 bases, with 21 bases left between them. Germline-derived CDR1 and CDR2 are LNHNV and YYDKDF (reference sequence). The CDR3 covers 18 residues.

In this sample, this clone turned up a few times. CDR3 residues: CASAGTGTYNEQFF. The CDR3 DNA reads TGTGCCAGCGCGGGGACAGGGACCTACAATGAGCAGTTCTTC. The rearrangement joins TRBV19 to TRBJ2-1; 9 nucleotides match TRBD1. The CDR3 has 14 residues. Trimming removed 9 bases from V and 2 bases from J; junction bases left unmatched: 5. CDR1 and CDR2 (germline): LNHDA, SQIVND (reference sequence).

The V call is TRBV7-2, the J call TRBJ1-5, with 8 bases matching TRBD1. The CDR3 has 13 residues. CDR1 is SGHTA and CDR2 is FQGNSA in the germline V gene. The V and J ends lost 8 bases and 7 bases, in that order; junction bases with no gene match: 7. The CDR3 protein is CASAEQGGQPQHF. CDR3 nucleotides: TGTGCCAGCGCCGAACAGGGGGGACAGCCCCAGCATTTT.

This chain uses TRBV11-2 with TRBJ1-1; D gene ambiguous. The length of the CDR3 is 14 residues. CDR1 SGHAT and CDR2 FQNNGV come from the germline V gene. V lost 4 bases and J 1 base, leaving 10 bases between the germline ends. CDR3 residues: CASSWVRGNTEAFF. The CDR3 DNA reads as TGTGCCAGCAGCTGGGTACGGGGGAACACTGAAGCTTTCTTT. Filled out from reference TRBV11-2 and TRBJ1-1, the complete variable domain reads EAGVAQSPRYKIIEKRQSVAFWCNPISGHATLYWYQQILGQGPKLLIQFQNNGVVDDSQLPKDRFSAERLKGVDSTLKIQPAKLEDSAVYLCASSWVRGNTEAFFGQGTRLTVV.

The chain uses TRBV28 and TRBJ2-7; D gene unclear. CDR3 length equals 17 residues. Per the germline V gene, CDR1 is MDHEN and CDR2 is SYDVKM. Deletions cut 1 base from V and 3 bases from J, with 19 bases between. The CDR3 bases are TGTGCCAGCAGTTTATCAAGCGACTTTTCCCTTTACTACGAGCAGTACTTC. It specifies CASSLSSDFSLYYEQYF. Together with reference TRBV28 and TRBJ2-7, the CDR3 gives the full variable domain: DVKVTQSSRYLVKRTGEKVFLECVQDMDHENMFWYRQDPGLGLRLIYFSYDVKMKEKGDIPEGYSVSREKKERFSLILESASTNQTSMYLCASSLSSDFSLYYEQYFGPGTRLTVT.

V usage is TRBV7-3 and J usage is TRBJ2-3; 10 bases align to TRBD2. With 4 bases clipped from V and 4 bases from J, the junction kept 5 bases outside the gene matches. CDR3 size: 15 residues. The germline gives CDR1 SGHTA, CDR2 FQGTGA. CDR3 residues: CASSYSLAGADTQYF. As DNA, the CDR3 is TGTGCCAGCAGCTACAGTCTAGCGGGAGCAGATACGCAGTATTTT.

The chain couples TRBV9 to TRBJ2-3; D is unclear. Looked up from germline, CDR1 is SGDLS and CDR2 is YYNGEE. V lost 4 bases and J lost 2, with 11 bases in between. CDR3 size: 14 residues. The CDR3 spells CASSPTALTDTQYF. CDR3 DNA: TGTGCCAGCAGCCCTACCGCCCTCACAGATACGCAGTATTTT.

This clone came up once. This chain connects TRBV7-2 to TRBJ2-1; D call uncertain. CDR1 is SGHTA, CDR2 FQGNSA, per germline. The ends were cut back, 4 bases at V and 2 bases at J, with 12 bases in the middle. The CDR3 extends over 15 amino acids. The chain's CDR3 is CASSYRVATYNEQFF. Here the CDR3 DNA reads TGTGCCAGCAGCTACCGGGTCGCTACCTACAATGAGCAGTTCTTC. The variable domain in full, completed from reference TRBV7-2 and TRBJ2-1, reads GAGVSQSPSNKVTEKGKDVELRCDPISGHTALYWYRQSLGQGLEFLIYFQGNSAPDKSGLPSDRFSAERTGGSVSTLTIQRTQQEDSAVYLCASSYRVATYNEQFFGPGTRLTVL.

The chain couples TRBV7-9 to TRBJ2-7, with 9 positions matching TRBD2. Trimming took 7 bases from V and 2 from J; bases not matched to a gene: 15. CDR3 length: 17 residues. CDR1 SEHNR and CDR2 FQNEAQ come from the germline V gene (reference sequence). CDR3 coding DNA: TGTGCCAGCACCCTCCCGATCCGGGCTAGCGGGACCTACGAGCAGTACTTC. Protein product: CASTLPIRASGTYEQYF.

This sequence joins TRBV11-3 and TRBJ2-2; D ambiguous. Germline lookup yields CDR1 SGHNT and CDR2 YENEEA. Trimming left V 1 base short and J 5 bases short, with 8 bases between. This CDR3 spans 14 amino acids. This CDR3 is CASSLGGPTGELFF. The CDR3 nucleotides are TGTGCCAGCAGCTTAGGTGGGCCAACCGGGGAGCTGTTTTTT.

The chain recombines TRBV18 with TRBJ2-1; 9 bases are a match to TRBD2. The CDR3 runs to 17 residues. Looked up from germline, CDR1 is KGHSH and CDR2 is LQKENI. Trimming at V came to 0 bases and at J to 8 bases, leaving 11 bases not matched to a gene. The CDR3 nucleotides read TGTGCCAGCTCACCACCGACGATGGCGGGAGGGTACGATGAGCAGTTCTTC. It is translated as CASSPPTMAGGYDEQFF.

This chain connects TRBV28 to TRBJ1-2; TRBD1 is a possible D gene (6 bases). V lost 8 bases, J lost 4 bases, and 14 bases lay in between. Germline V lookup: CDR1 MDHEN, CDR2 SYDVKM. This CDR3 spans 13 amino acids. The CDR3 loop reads CASQPQGSYGYTF. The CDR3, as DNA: TGTGCCAGCCAACCACAGGGCAGCTATGGCTACACCTTC.

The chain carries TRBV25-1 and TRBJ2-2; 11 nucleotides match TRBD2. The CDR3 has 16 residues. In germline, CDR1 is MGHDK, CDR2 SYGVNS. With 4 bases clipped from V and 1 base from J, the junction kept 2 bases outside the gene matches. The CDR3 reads CASSVGLAVNTGELFF. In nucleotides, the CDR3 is TGTGCCAGCAGTGTGGGACTAGCGGTGAACACCGGGGAGCTGTTTTTT.

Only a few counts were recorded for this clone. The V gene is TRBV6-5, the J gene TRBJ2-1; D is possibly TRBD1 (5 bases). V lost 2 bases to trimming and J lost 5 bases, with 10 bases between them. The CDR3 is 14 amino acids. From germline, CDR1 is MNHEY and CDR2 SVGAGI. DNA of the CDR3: TGTGCCAGCAGTTACCGGACAAGTAACAATGAGCAGTTCTTC. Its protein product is CASSYRTSNNEQFF.

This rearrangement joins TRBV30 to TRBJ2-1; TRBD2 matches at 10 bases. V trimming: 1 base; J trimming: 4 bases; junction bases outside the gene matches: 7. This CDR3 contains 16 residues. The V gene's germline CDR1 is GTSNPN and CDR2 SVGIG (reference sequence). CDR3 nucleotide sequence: TGTGCCTGGAGTGACGGGGGGACTAGCGTTTACAATGAGCAGTTCTTC. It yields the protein CAWSDGGTSVYNEQFF.

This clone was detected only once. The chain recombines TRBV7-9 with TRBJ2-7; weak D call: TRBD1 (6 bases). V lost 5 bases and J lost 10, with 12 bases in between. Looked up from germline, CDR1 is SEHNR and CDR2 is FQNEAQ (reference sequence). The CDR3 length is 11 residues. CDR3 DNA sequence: TGTGCCAGCAGCACCACAGGGCCTCAGTACTTC. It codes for CASSTTGPQYF.

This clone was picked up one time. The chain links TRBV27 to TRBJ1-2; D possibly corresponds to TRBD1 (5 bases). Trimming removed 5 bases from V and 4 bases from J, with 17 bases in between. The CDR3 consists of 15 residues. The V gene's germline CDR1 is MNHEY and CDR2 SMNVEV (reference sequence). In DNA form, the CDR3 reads TGTGCCAGCAGTCCCAGTTCGTTCGGGGGCTATGGCTACACCTTC. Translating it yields CASSPSSFGGYGYTF.

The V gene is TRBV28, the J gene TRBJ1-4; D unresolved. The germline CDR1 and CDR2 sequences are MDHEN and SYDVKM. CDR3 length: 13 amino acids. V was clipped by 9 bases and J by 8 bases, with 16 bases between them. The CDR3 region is CASRRAVREKLFF. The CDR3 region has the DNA TGTGCCAGTAGGCGGGCGGTTCGGGAAAAACTGTTTTTT. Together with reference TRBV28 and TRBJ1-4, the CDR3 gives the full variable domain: DVKVTQSSRYLVKRTGEKVFLECVQDMDHENMFWYRQDPGLGLRLIYFSYDVKMKEKGDIPEGYSVSREKKERFSLILESASTNQTSMYLCASRRAVREKLFFGSGTQLSVL.

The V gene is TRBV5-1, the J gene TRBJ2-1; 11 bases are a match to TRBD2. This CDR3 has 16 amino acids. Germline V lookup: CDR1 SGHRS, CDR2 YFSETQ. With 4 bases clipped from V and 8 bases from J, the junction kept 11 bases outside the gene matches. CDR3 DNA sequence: TGCGCCAGCAGCCTATTAGCGGGAGGGGGGGAGGATGAGCAGTTCTTC. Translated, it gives CASSLLAGGGEDEQFF.